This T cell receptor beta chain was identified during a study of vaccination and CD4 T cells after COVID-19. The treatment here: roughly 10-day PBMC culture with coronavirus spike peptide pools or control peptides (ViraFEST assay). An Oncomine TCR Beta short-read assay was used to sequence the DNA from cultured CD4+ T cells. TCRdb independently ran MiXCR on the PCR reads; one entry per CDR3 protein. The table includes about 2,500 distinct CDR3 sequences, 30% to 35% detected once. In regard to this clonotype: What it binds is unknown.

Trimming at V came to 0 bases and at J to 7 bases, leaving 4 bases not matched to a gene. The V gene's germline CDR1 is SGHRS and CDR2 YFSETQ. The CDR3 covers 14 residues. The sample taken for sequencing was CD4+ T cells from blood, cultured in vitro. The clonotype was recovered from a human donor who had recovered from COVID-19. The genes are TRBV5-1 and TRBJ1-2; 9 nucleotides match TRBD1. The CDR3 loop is CASSLGDRAGGYTF. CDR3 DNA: TGCGCCAGCAGCTTGGGGGACAGGGCCGGTGGCTACACCTTC. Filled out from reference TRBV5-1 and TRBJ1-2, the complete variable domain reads KAGVTQTPRYLIKTRGQQVTLSCSPISGHRSVSWYQQTPGQGLQFLFEYFSETQRNKGNFPGRFSGRQFSNSRSEMNVSTLELGDSALYLCASSLGDRAGGYTFGSGTRLTVV.